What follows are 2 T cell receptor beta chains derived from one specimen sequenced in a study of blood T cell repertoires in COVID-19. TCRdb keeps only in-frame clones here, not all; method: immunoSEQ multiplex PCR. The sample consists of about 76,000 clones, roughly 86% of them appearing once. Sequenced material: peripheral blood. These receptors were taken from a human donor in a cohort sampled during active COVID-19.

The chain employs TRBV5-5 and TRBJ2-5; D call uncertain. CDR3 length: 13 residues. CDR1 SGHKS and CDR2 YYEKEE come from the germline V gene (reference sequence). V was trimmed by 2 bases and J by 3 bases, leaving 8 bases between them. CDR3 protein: CASSLFSEETQYF. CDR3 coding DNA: TGTGCCAGCAGCTTATTCAGCGAAGAGACCCAGTACTTC.

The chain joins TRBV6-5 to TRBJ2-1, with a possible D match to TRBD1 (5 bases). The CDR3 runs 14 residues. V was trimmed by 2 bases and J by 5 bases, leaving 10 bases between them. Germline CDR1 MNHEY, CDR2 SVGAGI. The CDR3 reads CASSYGAGNNEQFF. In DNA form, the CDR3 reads TGTGCCAGCAGTTACGGGGCAGGGAACAATGAGCAGTTCTTC.